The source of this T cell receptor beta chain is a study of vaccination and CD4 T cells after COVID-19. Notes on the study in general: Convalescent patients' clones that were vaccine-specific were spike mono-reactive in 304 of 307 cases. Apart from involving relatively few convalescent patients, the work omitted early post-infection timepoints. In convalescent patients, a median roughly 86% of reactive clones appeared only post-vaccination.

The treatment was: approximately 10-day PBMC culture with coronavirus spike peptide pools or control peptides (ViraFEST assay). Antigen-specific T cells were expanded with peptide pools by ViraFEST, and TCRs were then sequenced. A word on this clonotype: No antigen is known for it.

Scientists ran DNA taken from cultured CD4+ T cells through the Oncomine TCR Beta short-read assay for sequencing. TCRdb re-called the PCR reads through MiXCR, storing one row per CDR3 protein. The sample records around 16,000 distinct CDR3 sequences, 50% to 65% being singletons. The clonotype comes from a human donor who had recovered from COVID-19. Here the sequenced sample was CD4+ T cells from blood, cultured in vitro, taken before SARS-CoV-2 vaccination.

The CDR3 DNA reads as TGTGCCAGCAGTTTCCCGTTCCCTAGCGGGAGGGCTGGGGCCAACGTCCTGACTTTC. Encoded protein: CASSFPFPSGRAGANVLTF. The chain links TRBV28 to TRBJ2-6, with 12 bases that match TRBD2. Looked up from germline, CDR1 is MDHEN and CDR2 is SYDVKM. V was clipped by 3 bases and J by 2 bases; unmatched bases: 8. CDR3 length equals 19 residues. The full variable domain, completed using reference TRBV28 and TRBJ2-6, is DVKVTQSSRYLVKRTGEKVFLECVQDMDHENMFWYRQDPGLGLRLIYFSYDVKMKEKGDIPEGYSVSREKKERFSLILESASTNQTSMYLCASSFPFPSGRAGANVLTFGAGSRLTVL.